This TCR beta chain was captured by sequencing in a study of cytomegalovirus exposure and HLA in healthy donors. The overall study: Unique TCRs numbering around 85 million, obtained from HLA-typed donors, made up an early data release.

Study-level points and caveats: A later analysis found TCR association rates differed by HLA locus, highest for DRB1 and lowest for HLA-C. Later on, an analysis tied approximately 17,000 TCR beta sequences to HLA alleles at 0.05 false discovery rate.

This CDR3 is 13 amino acids long. CDR1 SGHTA and CDR2 FQGNSA come from the germline V gene. Trimming pared 7 bases from V and 8 bases from J, leaving 15 bases between. Regarding this clone: Its antigen is still unknown.

PCR used 60 Vbeta primers and 13 Jbeta primers. The repertoire was sequenced with immunoSEQ multiplex PCR; TCRdb's copy has only in-frame clones and lacks some. The table shows 100,000 to 150,000 clones, with more than 60% occurring only once. The clonotype was recovered from a woman in her 40s in good health and CMV-seropositive. The rearrangement links TRBV7-2 to TRBJ2-1; D ambiguous. Sequencing was carried out using PBMCs. CDR3 bases: TGTGCCAGCACCTTTGGCGGTAGCCATGAGCAGTTCTTC. Translated: CASTFGGSHEQFF.